The clone carrying this T cell receptor (beta chain) was detected once. Its specificity is unknown. Germline is not matched at one junction end, which may reflect a read error. Within the sample, other DNA sequences also encode this same CDR3. These data are taken from a study of OX40 agonist ivuxolimab in advanced cancers. In the study overall: Patients undergoing dose escalation presented with hepatocellular carcinoma, melanoma, renal cell or head and neck cancer. Study-wide results and caveats: In the 0.1 to 3.0 mg/kg range, CD4+ and CD8+ blood T cells had expanded clonally by week 6.

Profiling relied on immunoSEQ multiplex PCR, and the TCRdb table lists in-frame clones only, not all of them. This table holds 40,000 to 55,000 clones, approximately 95% found once. Sequences were derived from CD4+ or CD8+ T cells sorted from blood, sampled in a trial of the OX40 agonist ivuxolimab. The TCR originated in an adult with an advanced solid tumor such as melanoma, head and neck, liver or kidney cancer.

CDR3 in DNA: TGCGCCAGCAGCTCGGGACAGGAGGCCGGGGAGCTGTTTTTT. Its protein is CASSSGQEAGELFF. The genes are TRBV11-2 and TRBJ2-2; 8 nucleotides align to TRBD1. Germline loops: CDR1 SGHAT, CDR2 FQNNGV. There are 14 residues in the CDR3.